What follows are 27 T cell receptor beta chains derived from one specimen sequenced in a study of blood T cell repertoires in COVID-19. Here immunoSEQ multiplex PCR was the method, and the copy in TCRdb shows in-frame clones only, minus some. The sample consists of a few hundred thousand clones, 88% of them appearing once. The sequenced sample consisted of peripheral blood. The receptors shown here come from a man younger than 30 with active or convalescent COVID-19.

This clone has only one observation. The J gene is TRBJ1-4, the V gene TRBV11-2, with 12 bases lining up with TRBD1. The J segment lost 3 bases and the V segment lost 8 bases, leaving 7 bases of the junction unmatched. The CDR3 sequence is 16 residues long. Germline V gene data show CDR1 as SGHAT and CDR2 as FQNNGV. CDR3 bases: TGTGCCAGCGGGGACAGGGGGCGCGTCCCTAATGAAAAACTGTTTTTT. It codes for CASGDRGRVPNEKLFF.

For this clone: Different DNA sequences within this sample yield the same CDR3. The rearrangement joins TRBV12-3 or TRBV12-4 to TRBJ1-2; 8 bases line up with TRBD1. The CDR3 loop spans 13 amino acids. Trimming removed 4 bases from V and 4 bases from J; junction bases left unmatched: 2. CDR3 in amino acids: CASSSTGVYGYTF. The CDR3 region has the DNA TGTGCCAGCAGTTCGACAGGGGTCTATGGCTACACCTTC.

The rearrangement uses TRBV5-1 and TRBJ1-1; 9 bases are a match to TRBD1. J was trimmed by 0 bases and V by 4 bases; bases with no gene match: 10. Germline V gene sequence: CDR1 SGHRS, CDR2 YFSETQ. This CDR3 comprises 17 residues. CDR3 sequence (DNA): TGCGCCAGCAGCCCCGGACAGGGGCGGTATATGAACACTGAAGCTTTCTTT. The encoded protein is CASSPGQGRYMNTEAFF.

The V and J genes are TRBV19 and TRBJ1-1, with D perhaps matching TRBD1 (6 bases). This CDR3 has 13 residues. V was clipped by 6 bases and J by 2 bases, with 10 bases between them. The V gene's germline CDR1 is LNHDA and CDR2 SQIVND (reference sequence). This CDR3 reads CASSSGQNTEAFF. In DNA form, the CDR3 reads TGTGCCAGTAGCTCGGGACAAAACACTGAAGCTTTCTTT.

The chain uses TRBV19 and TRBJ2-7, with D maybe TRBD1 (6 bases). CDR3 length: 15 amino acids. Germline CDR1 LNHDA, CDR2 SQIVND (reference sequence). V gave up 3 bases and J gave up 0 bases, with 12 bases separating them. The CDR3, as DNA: TGTGCCAGTAGTATCTCAGGGGCGACCTCCTACGAGCAGTACTTC. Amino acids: CASSISGATSYEQYF.

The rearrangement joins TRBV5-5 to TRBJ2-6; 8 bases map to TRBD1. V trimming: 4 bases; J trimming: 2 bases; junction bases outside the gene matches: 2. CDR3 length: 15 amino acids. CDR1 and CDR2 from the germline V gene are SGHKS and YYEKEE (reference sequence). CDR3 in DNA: TGTGCCAGCAGCCTGACAGGGGCTGGGGCCAACGTCCTGACTTTC. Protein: CASSLTGAGANVLTF.

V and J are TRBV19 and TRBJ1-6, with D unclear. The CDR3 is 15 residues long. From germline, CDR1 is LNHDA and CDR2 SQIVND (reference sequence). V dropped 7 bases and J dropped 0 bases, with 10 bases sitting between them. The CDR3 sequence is CASTTGFSYNSPLHF. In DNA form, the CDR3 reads TGTGCCAGTACCACCGGTTTCTCCTATAATTCACCCCTCCACTTT. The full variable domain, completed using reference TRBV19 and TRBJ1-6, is DGGITQSPKYLFRKEGQNVTLSCEQNLNHDAMYWYRQDPGQGLRLIYYSQIVNDFQKGDIAEGYSVSREKKESFPLTVTSAQKNPTAFYLCASTTGFSYNSPLHFGNGTRLTVT.

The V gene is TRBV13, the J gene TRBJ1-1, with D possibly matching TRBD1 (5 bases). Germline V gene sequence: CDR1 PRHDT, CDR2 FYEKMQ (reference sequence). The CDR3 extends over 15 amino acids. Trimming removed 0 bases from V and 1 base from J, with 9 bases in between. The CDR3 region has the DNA TGTGCCAGCAGCTTAGGTGGGGCCCAGAACACTGAAGCTTTCTTT. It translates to CASSLGGAQNTEAFF. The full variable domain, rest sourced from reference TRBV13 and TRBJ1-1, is AAGVIQSPRHLIKEKRETATLKCYPIPRHDTVYWYQQGPGQDPQFLISFYEKMQSDKGSIPDRFSAQQFSDYHSELNMSSLELGDSALYFCASSLGGAQNTEAFFGQGTRLTVV.

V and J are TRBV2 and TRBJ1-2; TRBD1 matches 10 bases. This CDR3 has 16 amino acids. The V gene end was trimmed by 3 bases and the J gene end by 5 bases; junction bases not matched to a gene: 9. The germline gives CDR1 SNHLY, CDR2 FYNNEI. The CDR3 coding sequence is TGTGCCAGCAGTGACCCGGGACAGGGGCTGAAATATGGCTACACCTTC. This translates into CASSDPGQGLKYGYTF.

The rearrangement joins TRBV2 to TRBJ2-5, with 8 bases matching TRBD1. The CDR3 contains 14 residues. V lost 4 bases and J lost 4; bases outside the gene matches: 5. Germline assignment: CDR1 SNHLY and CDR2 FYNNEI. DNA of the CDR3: TGTGCCAGCAGTGGACAGGGGATAGGAGAGACCCAGTACTTC. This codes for CASSGQGIGETQYF.

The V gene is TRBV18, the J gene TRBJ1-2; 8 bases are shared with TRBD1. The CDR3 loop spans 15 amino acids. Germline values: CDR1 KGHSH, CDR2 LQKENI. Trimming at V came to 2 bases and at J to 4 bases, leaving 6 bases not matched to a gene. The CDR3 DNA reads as TGTGCCAGCTCACCAGAAGGACAGGGAAGCTATGGCTACACCTTC. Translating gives CASSPEGQGSYGYTF.

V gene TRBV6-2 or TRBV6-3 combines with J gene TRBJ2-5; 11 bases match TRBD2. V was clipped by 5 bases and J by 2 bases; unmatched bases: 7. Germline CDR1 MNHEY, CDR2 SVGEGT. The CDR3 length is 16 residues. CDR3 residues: CASSNRTSGLQETQYF. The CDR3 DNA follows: TGTGCCAGCAGTAACAGGACTAGCGGGTTACAAGAGACCCAGTACTTC.

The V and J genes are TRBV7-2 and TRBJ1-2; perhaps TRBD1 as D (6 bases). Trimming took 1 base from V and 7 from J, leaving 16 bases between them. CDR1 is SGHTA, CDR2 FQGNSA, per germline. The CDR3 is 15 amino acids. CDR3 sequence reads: CASSLDYPGTFGYTF. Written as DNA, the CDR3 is TGTGCCAGCAGCTTAGATTACCCCGGGACATTTGGCTACACCTTC.

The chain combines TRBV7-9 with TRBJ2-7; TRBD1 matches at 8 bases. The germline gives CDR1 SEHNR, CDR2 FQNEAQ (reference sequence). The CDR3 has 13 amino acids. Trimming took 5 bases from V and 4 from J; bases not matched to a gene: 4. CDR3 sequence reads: CASSLGTGYEQYF. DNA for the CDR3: TGTGCCAGCAGCCTCGGGACAGGATACGAGCAGTACTTC.

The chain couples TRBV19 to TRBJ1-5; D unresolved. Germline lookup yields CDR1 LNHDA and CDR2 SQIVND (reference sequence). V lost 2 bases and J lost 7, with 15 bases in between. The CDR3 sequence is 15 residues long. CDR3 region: CASSILSSRFQPQHF. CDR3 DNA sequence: TGTGCCAGTAGTATATTGTCCTCCAGGTTCCAGCCCCAGCATTTT.

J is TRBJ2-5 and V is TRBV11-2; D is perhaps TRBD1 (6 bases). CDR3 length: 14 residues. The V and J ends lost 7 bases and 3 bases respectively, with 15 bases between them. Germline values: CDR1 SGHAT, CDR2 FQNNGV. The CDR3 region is CASKGGKGEETQYF. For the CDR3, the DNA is TGTGCCAGCAAAGGCGGTAAGGGGGAAGAGACCCAGTACTTC.

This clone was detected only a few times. The CDR3: CASSMGDRGTEAFF. As DNA, the CDR3 is TGTGCCAGTAGTATGGGTGACAGGGGGACTGAAGCTTTCTTT. The chain couples TRBV19 to TRBJ1-1; TRBD1 matches 9 bases. V was clipped by 3 bases and J by 5 bases; unmatched bases: 4. CDR3 length equals 14 residues. CDR1 is LNHDA and CDR2 is SQIVND in the germline V gene (reference sequence).

For the CDR3, the DNA is TGTGCCAGCAGTTACTGGCCGGGGGCGAACACCGGGGAGCTGTTTTTT. This sequence encodes CASSYWPGANTGELFF. The chain links TRBV6-5 to TRBJ2-2; the D gene is possibly TRBD2 (6 bases). CDR3 length equals 16 residues. The V gene's germline CDR1 is MNHEY and CDR2 SVGAGI. Trimming pared 1 base from V and 0 bases from J, leaving 9 bases between.

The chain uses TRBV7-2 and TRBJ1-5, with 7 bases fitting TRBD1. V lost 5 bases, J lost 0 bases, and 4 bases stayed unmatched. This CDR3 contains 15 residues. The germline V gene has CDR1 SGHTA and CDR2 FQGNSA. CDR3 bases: TGTGCCAGCAGCACGAGACAGGGTAGCAATCAGCCCCAGCATTTT. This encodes CASSTRQGSNQPQHF.

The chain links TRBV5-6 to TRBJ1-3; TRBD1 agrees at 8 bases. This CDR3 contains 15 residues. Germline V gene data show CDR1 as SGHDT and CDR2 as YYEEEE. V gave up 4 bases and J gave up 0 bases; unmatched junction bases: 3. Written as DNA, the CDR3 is TGTGCCAGCAGCCACGGGACAGGCTCTGGAAACACCATATATTTT. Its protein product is CASSHGTGSGNTIYF.

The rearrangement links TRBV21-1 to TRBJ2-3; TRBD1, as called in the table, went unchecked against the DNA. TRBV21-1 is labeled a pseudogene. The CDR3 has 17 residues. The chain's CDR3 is CASTQAGQGDSTDTQYF. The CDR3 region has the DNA TGTGCCAGCACCCAGGCGGGACAGGGGGATAGCACAGATACGCAGTATTTT.

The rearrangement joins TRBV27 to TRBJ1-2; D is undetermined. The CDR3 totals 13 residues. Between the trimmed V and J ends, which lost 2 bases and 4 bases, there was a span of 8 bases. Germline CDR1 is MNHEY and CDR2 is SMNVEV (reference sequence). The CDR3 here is CASSLDGRYGYTF. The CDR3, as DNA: TGTGCCAGCAGTTTAGATGGGCGCTATGGCTACACCTTC.

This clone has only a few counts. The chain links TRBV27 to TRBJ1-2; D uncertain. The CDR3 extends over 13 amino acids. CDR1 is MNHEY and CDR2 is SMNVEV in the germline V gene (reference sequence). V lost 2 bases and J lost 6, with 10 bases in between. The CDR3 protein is CASSLGTGNGYTF. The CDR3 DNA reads TGTGCCAGCAGTTTAGGCACCGGGAATGGCTACACCTTC.

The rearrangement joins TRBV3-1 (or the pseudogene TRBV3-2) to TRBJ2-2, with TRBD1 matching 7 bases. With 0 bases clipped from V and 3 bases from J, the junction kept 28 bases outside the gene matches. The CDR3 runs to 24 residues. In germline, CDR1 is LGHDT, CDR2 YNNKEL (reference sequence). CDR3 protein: CASSQEVPTYIPGAGGGYTGELFF. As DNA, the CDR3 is TGTGCCAGCAGCCAAGAAGTACCGACTTATATTCCTGGGGCAGGGGGTGGGTACACCGGGGAGCTGTTTTTT.

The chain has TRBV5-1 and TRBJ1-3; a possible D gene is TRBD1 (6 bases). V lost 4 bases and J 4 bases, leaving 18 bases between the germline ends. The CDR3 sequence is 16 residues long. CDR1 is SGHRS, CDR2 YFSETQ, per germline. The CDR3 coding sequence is TGCGCCAGCAGCGCATCCTTCACAGGGTCCGGAAACACCATATATTTT. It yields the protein CASSASFTGSGNTIYF.

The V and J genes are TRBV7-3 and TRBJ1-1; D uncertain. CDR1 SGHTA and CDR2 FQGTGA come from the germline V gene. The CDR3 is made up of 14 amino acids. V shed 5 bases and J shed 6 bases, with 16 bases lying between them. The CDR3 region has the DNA TGTGCCAGCAGCCCCGGGAGTCGTCTAGCTGAAGCTTTCTTT. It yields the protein CASSPGSRLAEAFF.

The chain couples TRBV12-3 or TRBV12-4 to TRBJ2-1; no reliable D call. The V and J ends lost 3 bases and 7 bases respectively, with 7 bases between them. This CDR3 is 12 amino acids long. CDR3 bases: TGTGCCAGCAGTTTGTATCTAAATGAGCAGTTCTTC. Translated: CASSLYLNEQFF.